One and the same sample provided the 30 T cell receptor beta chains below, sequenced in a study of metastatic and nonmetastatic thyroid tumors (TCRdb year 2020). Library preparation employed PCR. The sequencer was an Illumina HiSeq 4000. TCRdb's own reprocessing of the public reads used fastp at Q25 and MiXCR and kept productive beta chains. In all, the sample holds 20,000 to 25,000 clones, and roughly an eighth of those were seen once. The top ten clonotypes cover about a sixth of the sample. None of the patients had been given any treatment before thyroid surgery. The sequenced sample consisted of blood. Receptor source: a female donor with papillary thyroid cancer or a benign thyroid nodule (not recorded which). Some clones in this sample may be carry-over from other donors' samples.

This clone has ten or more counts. CDR3 protein: CASSLGDRVGTDTQYF. CDR3 nucleotide sequence: TGCGCCAGCAGCTTGGGGGACAGGGTCGGGACAGATACGCAGTATTTT. The chain uses TRBV5-1 and TRBJ2-3; TRBD1 aligns across 9 bases. With 0 bases clipped from V and 3 bases from J, the junction kept 5 bases outside the gene matches. Germline assignment: CDR1 SGHRS and CDR2 YFSETQ. There are 16 residues in the CDR3.

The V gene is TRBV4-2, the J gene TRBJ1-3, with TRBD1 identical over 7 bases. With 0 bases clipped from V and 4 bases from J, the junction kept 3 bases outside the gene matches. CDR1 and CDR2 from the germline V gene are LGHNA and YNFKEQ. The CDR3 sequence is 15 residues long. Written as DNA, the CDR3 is TGTGCCAGCAGCCAAGAGGACAGGTCCGGAAACACCATATATTTT. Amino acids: CASSQEDRSGNTIYF.

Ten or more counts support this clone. The CDR3 loop reads CASSTGYEQYF. CDR3 DNA sequence: TGTGCCAGCTCGACAGGCTACGAGCAGTACTTC. The V call is TRBV27, the J call TRBJ2-7; tentative D call: TRBD1 (6 bases). Deletions cut 8 bases from V and 3 bases from J, with 8 bases between. Germline V gives CDR1 MNHEY, CDR2 SMNVEV (reference sequence). This CDR3 comprises 11 residues.

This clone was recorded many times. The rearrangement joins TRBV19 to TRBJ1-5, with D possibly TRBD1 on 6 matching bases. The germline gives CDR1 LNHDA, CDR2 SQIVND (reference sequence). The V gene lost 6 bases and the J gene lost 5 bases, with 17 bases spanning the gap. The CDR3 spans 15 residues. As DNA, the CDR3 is TGTGCCAGTAGGAAGGACAGAAGGGATGATCAGCCCCAGCATTTT. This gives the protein CASRKDRRDDQPQHF.

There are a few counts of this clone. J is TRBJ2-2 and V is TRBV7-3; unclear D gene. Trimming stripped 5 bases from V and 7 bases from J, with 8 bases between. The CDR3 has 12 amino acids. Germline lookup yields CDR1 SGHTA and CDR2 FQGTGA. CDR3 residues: CASSRNGGELFF. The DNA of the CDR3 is TGTGCCAGCAGCCGAAATGGCGGGGAGCTGTTTTTT.

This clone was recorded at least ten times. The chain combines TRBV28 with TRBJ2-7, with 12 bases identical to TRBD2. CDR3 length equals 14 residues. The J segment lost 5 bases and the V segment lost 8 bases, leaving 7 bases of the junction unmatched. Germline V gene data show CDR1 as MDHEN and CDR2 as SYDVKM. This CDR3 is CASGRLAGVDEQYF. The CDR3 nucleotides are TGTGCCAGCGGGAGACTAGCGGGAGTAGACGAGCAGTACTTC. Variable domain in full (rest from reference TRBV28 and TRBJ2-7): DVKVTQSSRYLVKRTGEKVFLECVQDMDHENMFWYRQDPGLGLRLIYFSYDVKMKEKGDIPEGYSVSREKKERFSLILESASTNQTSMYLCASGRLAGVDEQYFGPGTRLTVT.

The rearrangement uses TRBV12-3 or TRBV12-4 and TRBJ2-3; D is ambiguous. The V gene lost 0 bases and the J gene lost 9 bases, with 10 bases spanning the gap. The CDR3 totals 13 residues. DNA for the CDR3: TGTGCCAGCAGTTTAGCGTTCCTTTCCACGCAGTATTTT. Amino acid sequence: CASSLAFLSTQYF.

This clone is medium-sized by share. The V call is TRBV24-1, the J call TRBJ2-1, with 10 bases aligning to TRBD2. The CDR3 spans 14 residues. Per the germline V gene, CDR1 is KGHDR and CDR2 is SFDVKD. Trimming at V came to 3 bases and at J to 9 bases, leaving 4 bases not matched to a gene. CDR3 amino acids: CATSDSGRAPEQFF. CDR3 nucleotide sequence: TGTGCCACCAGTGATAGCGGGAGGGCTCCTGAGCAGTTCTTC.

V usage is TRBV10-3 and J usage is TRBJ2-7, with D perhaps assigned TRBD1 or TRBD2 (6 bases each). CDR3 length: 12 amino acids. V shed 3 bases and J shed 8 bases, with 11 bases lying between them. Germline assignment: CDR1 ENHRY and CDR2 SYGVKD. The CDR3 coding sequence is TGTGCCATCAGTGATGGAGGGGGAAAGCAGTACTTC. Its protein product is CAISDGGGKQYF.

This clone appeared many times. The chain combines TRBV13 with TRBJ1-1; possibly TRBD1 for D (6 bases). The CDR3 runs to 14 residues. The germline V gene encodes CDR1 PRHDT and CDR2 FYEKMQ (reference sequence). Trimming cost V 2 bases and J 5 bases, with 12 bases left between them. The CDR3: CASSLRRGETEAFF. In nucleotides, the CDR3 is TGTGCCAGCAGCTTAAGGAGGGGGGAGACTGAAGCTTTCTTT.

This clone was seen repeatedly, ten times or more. The CDR3 sequence: CASSRLGEPSYEQYF. CDR3 coding DNA: TGTGCCAGCAGCCGGCTGGGGGAGCCCTCCTACGAGCAGTACTTC. The rearrangement links TRBV9 to TRBJ2-7, with D perhaps assigned TRBD1 or TRBD2 (5 bases each). The germline CDR1 and CDR2 sequences are SGDLS and YYNGEE. This CDR3 region has 15 residues. The V end lost 4 bases, the J end lost 0 bases, and 14 bases lay between the germline ends.

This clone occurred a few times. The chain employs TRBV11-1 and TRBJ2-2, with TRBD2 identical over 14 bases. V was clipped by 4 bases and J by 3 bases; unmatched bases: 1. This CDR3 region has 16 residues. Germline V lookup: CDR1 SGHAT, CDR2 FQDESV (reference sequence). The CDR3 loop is CASSSGLAGDTGELFF. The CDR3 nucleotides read TGTGCCAGCAGCTCGGGACTAGCGGGGGACACCGGGGAGCTGTTTTTT.

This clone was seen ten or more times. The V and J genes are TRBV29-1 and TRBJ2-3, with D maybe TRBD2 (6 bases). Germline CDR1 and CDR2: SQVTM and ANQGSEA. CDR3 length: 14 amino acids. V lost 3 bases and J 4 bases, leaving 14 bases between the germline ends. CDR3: CSVDRGGNADTQYF. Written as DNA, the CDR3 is TGCAGCGTTGACCGTGGCGGGAATGCAGATACGCAGTATTTT.

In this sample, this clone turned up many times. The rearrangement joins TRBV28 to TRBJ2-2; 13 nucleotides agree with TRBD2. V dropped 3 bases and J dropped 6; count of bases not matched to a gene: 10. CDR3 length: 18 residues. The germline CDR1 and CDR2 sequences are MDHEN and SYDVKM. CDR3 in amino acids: CASSLLPGTSGNAGELFF. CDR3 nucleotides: TGTGCCAGCAGTTTGCTTCCTGGGACTAGCGGGAATGCCGGGGAGCTGTTTTTT.

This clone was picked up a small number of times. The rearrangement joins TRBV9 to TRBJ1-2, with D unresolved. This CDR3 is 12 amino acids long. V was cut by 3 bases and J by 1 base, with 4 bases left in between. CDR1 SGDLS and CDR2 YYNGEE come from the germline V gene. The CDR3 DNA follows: TGTGCCAGCAGCGGGGGTAACTATGGCTACACCTTC. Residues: CASSGGNYGYTF. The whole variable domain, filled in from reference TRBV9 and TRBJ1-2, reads DSGVTQTPKHLITATGQRVTLRCSPRSGDLSVYWYQQSLDQGLQFLIQYYNGEERAKGNILERFSAQQFPDLHSELNLSSLELGDSALYFCASSGGNYGYTFGSGTRLTVV.

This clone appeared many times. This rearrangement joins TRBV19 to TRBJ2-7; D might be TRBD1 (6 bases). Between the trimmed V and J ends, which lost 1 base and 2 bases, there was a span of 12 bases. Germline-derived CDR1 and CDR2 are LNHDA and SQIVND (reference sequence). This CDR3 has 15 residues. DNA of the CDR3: TGTGCCAGTAGTATAGGACAGGTACCCACCTACGAGCAGTACTTC. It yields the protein CASSIGQVPTYEQYF.

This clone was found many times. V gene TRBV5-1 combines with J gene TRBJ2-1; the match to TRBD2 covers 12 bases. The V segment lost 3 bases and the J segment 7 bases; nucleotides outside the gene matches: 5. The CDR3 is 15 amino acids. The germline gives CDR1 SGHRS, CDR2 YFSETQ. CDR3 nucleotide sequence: TGCGCCAGCAGCTCACTAGCGGGAGGCGATAATGAGCAGTTCTTC. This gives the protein CASSSLAGGDNEQFF.

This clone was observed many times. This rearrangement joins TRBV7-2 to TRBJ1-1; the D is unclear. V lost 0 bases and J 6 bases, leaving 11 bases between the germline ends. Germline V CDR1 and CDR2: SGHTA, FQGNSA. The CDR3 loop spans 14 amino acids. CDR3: CASSLAAARAEAFF. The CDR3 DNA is TGTGCCAGCAGCTTAGCGGCGGCGCGGGCTGAAGCTTTCTTT.

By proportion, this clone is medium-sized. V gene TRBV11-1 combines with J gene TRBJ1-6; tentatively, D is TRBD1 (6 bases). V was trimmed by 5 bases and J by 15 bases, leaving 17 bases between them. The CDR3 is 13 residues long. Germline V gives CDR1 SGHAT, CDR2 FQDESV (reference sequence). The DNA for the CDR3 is TGTGCCAGCAGCCCAGGGGACCGACGAAACCTCCACTTT. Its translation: CASSPGDRRNLHF.

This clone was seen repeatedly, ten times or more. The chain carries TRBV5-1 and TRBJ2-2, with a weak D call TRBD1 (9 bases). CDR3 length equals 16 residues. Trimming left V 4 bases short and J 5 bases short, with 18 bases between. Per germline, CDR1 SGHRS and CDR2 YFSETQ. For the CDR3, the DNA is TGCGCCAGCAGCCGGGACAGGGCTAGCGGGACCGGGGAGCTGTTTTTT. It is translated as CASSRDRASGTGELFF.

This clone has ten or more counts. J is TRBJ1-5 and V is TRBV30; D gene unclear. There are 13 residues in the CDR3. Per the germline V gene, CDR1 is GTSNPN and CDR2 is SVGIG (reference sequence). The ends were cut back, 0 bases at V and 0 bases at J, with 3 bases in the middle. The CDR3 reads CAWSVRSNQPQHF. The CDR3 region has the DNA TGTGCCTGGAGTGTACGTAGCAATCAGCCCCAGCATTTT.

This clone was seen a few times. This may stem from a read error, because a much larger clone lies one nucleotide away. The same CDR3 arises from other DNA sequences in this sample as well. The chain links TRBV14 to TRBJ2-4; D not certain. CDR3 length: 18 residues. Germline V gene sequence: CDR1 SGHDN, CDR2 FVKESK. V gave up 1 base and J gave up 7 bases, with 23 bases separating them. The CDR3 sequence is CASSQGPSLSSIKNIQYF. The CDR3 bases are TGTGCCAGCAGCCAAGGCCCCTCTTTGTCATCTATCAAGAACATTCAGTACTTC.

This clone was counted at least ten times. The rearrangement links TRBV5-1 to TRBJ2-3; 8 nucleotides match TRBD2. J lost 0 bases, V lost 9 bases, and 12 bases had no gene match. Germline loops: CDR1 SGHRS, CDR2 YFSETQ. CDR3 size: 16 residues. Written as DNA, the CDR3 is TGCGCCACCCGCCGCGGGGCTAGCGGGAGCACAGATACGCAGTATTTT. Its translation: CATRRGASGSTDTQYF. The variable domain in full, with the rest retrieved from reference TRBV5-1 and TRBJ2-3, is KAGVTQTPRYLIKTRGQQVTLSCSPISGHRSVSWYQQTPGQGLQFLFEYFSETQRNKGNFPGRFSGRQFSNSRSEMNVSTLELGDSALYLCATRRGASGSTDTQYFGPGTRLTVL.

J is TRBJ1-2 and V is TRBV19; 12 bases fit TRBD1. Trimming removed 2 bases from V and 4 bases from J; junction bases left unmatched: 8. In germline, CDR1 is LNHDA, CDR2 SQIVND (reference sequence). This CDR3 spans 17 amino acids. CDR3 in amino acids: CASSISGTGGVGYGYTF. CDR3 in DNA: TGTGCCAGTAGTATATCGGGGACAGGGGGCGTCGGCTATGGCTACACCTTC.

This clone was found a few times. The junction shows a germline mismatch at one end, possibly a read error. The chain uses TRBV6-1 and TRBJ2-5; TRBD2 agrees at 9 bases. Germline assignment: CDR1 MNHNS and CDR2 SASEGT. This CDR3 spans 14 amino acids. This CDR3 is CVSSEAGGGENQYF. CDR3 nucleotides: TGTGTCAGCAGTGAAGCGGGAGGAGGTGAGAACCAGTACTTC.

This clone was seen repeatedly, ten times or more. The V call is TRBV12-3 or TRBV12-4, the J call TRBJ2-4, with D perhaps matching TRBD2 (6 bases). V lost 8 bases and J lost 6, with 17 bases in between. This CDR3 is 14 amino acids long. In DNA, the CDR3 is TGTGCCAGCGGCGGGGCCTCAAGGGGAAACATTCAGTACTTC. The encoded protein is CASGGASRGNIQYF.

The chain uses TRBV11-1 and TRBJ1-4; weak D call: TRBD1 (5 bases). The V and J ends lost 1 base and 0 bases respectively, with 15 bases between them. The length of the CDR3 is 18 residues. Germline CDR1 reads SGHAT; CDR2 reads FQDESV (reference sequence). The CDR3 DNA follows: TGTGCCAGCAGCTTAGTCTCCATGGGGCGGGCAACTAATGAAAAACTGTTTTTT. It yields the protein CASSLVSMGRATNEKLFF.

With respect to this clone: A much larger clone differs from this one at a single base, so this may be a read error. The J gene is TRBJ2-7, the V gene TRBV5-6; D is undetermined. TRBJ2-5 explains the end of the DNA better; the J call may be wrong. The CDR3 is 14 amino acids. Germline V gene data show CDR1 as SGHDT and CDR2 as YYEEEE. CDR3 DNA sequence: TGTGCCAGCAGCTTGGTAGCCTCGAAGGGGACCCAGTACTTC. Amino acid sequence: CASSLVASKGTQYF.

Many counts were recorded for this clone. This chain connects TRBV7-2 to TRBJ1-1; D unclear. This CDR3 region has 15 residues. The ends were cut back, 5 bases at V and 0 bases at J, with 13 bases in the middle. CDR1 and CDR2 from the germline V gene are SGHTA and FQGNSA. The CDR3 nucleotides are TGTGCCAGCAGCCCCATGCTAACAGTGAACACTGAAGCTTTCTTT. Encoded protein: CASSPMLTVNTEAFF.

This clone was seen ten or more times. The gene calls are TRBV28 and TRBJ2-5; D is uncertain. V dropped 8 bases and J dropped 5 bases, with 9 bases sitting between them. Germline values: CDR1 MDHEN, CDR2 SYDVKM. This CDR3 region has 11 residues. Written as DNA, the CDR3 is TGTGCCAGCCGGAACACGGAGACCCAGTACTTC. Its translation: CASRNTETQYF.